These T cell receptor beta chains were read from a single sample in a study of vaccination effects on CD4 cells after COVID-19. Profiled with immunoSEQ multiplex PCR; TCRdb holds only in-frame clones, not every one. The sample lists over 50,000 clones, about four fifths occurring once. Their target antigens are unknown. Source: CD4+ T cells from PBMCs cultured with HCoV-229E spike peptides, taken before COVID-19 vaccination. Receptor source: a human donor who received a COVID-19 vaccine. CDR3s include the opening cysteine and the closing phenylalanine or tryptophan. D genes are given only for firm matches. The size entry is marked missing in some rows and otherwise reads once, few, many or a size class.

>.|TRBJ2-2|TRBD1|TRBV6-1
TGTGCCAGCAGTGATCGGAAGGGGGCATTGGGGGCCGGGGAGCTGTTTTTT
CASSDRKGALGAGELFF
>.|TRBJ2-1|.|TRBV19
TGTGCCAGTAGTATAGAAGCGGCCTCCTACAATGAGCAGTTCTTC
CASSIEAASYNEQFF
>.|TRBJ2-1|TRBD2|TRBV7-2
TGTGCCAGCAGCGTAGCGGGGAGAAACGTCTACAATGAGCAGTTCTTC
CASSVAGRNVYNEQFF
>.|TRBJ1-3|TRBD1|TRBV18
TGTGCCAGCTCACCTTACATTCAGGGACAGAATGGAAACACCATATATTTT
CASSPYIQGQNGNTIYF
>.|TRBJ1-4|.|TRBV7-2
TGTGCCAGCAGCTTTGGCTTTAGAACATCTAATGAAAAACTGTTTTTT
CASSFGFRTSNEKLFF
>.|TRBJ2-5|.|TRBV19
TGTGCCAGTAGTATTGGGGACACCATCCAAGAGACCCAGTACTTC
CASSIGDTIQETQYF
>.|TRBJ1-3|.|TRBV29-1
TGCAGCGCCCTTCGGGGGAAGGGGGGCGGAAACACCATATATTTT
CSALRGKGGGNTIYF
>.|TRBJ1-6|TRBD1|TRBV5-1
TGCGCCAGCAGCCCTGACAGGGCTGGGAATTCACCCCTCCACTTT
CASSPDRAGNSPLHF
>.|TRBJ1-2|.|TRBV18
TGTGCCAGTTCAATACGGGACTATGGCTACACCTTC
CASSIRDYGYTF
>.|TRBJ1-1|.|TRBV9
TGTGCCAGCAGCGTAGATGGCAGGGCGAACACTGAAGCTTTCTTT
CASSVDGRANTEAFF
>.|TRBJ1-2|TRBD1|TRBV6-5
TGTGCCAGCAGCGAGTTCCCGGGACAGGGGTCTGGCTACACCTTC
CASSEFPGQGSGYTF
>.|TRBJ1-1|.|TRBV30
TGTGCCTGGACTAGAGGACCTCTGAACACTGAAGCTTTCTTT
CAWTRGPLNTEAFF
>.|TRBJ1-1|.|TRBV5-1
TGCGCCAGCACCCTGGGGAACACTGAAGCTTTCTTT
CASTLGNTEAFF
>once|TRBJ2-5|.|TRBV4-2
TGTGCCAGCAGCCAAGATTCCCTGGGGGAGACCCAGTACTTC
CASSQDSLGETQYF
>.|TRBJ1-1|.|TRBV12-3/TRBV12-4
TGTGCCAGCAGTCCACAGGGTTCAGGAGCTTTCTTT
CASSPQGSGAFF
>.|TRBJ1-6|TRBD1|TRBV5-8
TGTGCCAGCAGCTTGGAACCAGGGGGACGTTCACCCCTCCACTTT
CASSLEPGGRSPLHF
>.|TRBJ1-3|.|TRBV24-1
TGTGCCACCAGCGCGGGGACTTCTCCCGGCACCATATATTTT
CATSAGTSPGTIYF
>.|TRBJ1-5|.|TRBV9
TGTGCCAGCAGCGGAGGAGGGGGCAATCAGCCCCAGCATTTT
CASSGGGGNQPQHF
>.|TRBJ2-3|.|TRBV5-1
TGCGCCAGCAGCTGGGGCAGGGATACAGATACGCAGTATTTT
CASSWGRDTDTQYF
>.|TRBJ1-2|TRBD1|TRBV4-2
TGTGCCAGCAGCCAAGGACAGGGTCATGGCTACACCTTC
CASSQGQGHGYTF
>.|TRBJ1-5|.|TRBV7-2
TGTGCCAGCAGCTTGAGGTTCGGGGTGATCGGCAATCAGCCCCAGCATTTT
CASSLRFGVIGNQPQHF
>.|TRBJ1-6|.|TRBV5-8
TGTGCCAGCAGCTTGGATATACTCTCCTATAATTCACCCCTCCACTTT
CASSLDILSYNSPLHF
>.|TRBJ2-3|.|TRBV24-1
TGTGCCACCAGTGATTCGGCCCTAAAGAAGGATACGCAGTATTTT
CATSDSALKKDTQYF
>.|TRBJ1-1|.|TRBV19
TGTGCCAGTATCGAGGGGGTATCCGTGAGAACTGAAGCTTTCTTT
CASIEGVSVRTEAFF
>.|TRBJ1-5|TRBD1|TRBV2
TGTGCCAGCAGAGAATGGGGACAGGGAGTGCCCCAGCATTTT
CASREWGQGVPQHF
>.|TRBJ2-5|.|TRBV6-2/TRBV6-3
TGTGCCAGCAGTTATCCGGGACACGCGTACCAAGAGACCCAGTACTTC
CASSYPGHAYQETQYF
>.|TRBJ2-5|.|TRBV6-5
TGTGCCAGCAGTTACTCCGGCAGGGGCCAAGAGACCCAGTACTTC
CASSYSGRGQETQYF